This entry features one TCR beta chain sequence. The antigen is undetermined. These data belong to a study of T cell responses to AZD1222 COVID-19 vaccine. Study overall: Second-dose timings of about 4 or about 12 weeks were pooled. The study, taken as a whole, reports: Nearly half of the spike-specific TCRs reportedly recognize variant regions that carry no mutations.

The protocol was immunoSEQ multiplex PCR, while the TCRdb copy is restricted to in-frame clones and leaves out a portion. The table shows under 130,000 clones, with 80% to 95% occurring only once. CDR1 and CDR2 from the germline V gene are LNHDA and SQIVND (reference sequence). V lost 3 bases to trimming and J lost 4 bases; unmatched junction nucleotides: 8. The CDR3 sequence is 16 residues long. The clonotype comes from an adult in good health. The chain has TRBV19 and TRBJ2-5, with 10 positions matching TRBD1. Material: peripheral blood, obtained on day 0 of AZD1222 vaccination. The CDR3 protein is CASSISDRGLGETQYF. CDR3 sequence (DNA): TGTGCCAGTAGTATTTCTGACAGGGGGCTTGGAGAGACCCAGTACTTC.